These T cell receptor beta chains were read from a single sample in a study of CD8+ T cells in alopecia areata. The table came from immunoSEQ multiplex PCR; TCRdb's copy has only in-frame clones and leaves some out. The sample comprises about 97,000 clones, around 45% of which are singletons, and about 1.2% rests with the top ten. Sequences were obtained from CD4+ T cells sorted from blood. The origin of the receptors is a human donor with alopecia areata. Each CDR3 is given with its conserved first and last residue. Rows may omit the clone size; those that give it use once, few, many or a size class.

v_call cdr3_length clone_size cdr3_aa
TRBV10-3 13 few CAISYRGLETQYF
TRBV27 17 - CASSPRTSGRSYNEQFF
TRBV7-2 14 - CASSYSGQAQKLFF
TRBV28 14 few CASSLVTGGYGYTF
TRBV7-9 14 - CASSPWTSQETQYF
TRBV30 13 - CAWTLDRATEAFF
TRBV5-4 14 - CASSLGPREGEQYF
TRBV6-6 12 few CASSSIGNGYTF
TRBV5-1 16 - CASSLELAGEQGEQYF
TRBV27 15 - CASGSGQGSSETQYF
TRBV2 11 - CASRRGYEQYF
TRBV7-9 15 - CASSSLGQTNEKLFF
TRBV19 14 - CASSKRQGAYEQYF
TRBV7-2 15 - CASSRASGSPYEQYF
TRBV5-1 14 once CASSIGLATDTQYF
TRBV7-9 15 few CASSFSGRRYNEQFF
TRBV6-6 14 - CASSLQGWTDTQYF
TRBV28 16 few CASSPPTVSGANVLTF
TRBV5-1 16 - CASSLRTAVSTDTQYF
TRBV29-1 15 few CSAGRAERPQETQYF
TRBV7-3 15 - CASSTTGGSYNEQFF
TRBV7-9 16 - CASSLELTGGNQPQHF
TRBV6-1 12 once CASCDWNTEAFF
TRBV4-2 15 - CASSQVFRGGDEQFF
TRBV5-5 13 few CASSSTGAYEQYF
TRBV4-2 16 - CASSQGVVSSYNEQFF
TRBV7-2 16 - CASSRGQGAAAYGYTF
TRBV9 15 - CASSVGWGSRDTQYF
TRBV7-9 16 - CASSLPNRGRGTEAFF
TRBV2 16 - CASIKGLPPVQETQYF
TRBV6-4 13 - CASSREGGNEQFF
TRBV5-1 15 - CASSRTSGAQETQYF
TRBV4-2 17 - CASSRHGTSGGKDEQFF
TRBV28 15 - CASSLTGGNNQPQHF
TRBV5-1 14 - CASSFGTGGYEQYF
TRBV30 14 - CAWSSDGNLRTQYF
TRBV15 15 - CATSSRQGSGGIQYF
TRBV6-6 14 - CASSPRGTVETQYF
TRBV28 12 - CASSLGRYGYTF
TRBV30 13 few CAWTGRITGELFF
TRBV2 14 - CASSTGDSTDTQYF
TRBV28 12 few CASSWTNQPQHF
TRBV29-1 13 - CSVESWTNEKLFF
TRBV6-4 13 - CASSLQGGDTQYF
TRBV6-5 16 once CASSYTTAGARNEQFF
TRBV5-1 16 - CASSFILAGAPYEQYF
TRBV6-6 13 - CASTPSHEGEQYF
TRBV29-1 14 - CSAQGESGANVLTF
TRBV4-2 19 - CASSQDSWGVGLRDQPQHF
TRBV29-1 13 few CSVTHRAVETQYF
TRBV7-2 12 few CASSSHNYEQYF
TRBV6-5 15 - CASSFGLGSTDTQYF
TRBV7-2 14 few CASSLDYGANVLTF
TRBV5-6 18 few CASSSTNHRDRATGELFF
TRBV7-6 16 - CASSSDRLAGTDTQYF